This passage covers 30 T cell receptor beta chains from one sample sequenced in a study of post-analysis software for immune sequencing data. Unique molecular identifiers featured in each of the TCR beta cDNA libraries. A single record per CDR3 protein comes from TCRdb applying MiXCR to the PCR reads. The table has about 180,000 distinct CDR3 sequences, around 30% seen once. General study points: Patients had higher frequencies than controls of a handful of TRBV segments, including TRBV5-6, TRBV5-1 and TRBV20-1.

Their recognized antigens are unknown. The sequenced sample was blood. The receptors here all came from a girl aged 5-17 years with multiple sclerosis.

This chain uses TRBV4-1 with TRBJ2-1, with a weak D call TRBD2 (6 bases). V was cut by 1 base and J by 6 bases, with 13 bases left in between. There are 15 residues in the CDR3. Germline CDR1 is MGHRA and CDR2 is YSYEKL. CDR3 amino acids: CASSQVGSNSNEQFF. Here the CDR3 DNA reads TGCGCCAGCAGCCAAGTCGGGAGTAATAGCAATGAGCAGTTCTTC.

The rearrangement joins TRBV6-2 or TRBV6-3 to TRBJ1-2; D not resolved. This CDR3 comprises 13 residues. V was pared by 6 bases and J by 6 bases, with 14 bases between. CDR1 is MNHEY and CDR2 is SVGEGT in the germline V gene. This CDR3 reads CASSDPVENGYTF. The CDR3 DNA is TGTGCCAGCAGCGACCCAGTAGAGAATGGCTACACCTTC.

The rearrangement uses TRBV19 and TRBJ1-1; no firm D call. CDR1 LNHDA and CDR2 SQIVND come from the germline V gene (reference sequence). The germline V and J ends were trimmed by 4 bases and 1 base, with 10 bases remaining between them. The CDR3 length is 14 residues. The CDR3: CASSKLTGNTEAFF. The CDR3 region has the DNA TGTGCCAGTAGTAAGTTAACGGGGAACACTGAAGCTTTCTTT.

This clonotype was observed a few times. The junction and the germline gene differ at one end; a read error may be behind it. The V gene is TRBV7-9, the J gene TRBJ1-4, with TRBD1 as a possible D gene (5 bases). In germline, CDR1 is SEHNR, CDR2 FQNEAQ (reference sequence). The CDR3 is 15 residues long. CDR3 amino acids: CASSGGAATNEKRFF. The CDR3 region has the DNA TGTGCCAGCAGCGGAGGGGCTGCGACTAATGAAAAACGGTTTTTT.

This clonotype was seen ten or more times. The chain combines TRBV4-1 with TRBJ2-7; D is possibly TRBD1 or TRBD2 (5 bases each). V shed 3 bases and J shed 2 bases, with 14 bases lying between them. The CDR3 consists of 15 residues. Germline values: CDR1 MGHRA, CDR2 YSYEKL. CDR3 DNA: TGCGCCAGCAGCCAGATCTACGGGACGGCCTACGAGCAGTACTTC. This encodes CASSQIYGTAYEQYF.

This clonotype was recorded many times. The chain employs TRBV6-2 or TRBV6-3 and TRBJ2-5, with D uncertain. CDR3 size: 13 residues. Deletions cut 6 bases from V and 1 base from J, with 9 bases between. The germline V gene has CDR1 MNHEY and CDR2 SVGEGT. The CDR3 bases are TGTGCCAGCAGCTATCAATTCCAAGAGACCCAGTACTTC. Translated: CASSYQFQETQYF.

The V call is TRBV2, the J call TRBJ1-2, with D hard to call. CDR1 and CDR2 (germline): SNHLY, FYNNEI. The germline V and J ends were trimmed by 2 bases and 0 bases, with 10 bases remaining between them. This CDR3 spans 15 amino acids. CDR3 sequence: CASSETSSANYGYTF. The CDR3 DNA reads TGTGCCAGCAGTGAAACTAGTTCTGCTAACTATGGCTACACCTTC.

In its sample, this clonotype was seen many times. The chain recombines TRBV3-1 with TRBJ2-5; 8 bases fit TRBD2. The V segment lost 0 bases and the J segment 4 bases; nucleotides outside the gene matches: 4. Looked up from germline, CDR1 is LGHDT and CDR2 is YNNKEL (reference sequence). The CDR3 consists of 15 residues. In nucleotides, the CDR3 is TGTGCCAGCAGCCAAGATGGAAGCGGGAGAGAGACCCAGTACTTC. It is translated as CASSQDGSGRETQYF.

Comment on this clonotype: A much larger clonotype is one base distant, so this may be a read error. V gene TRBV6-4 combines with J gene TRBJ2-3; 7 nucleotides align to TRBD2. The CDR3 length is 16 residues. Germline V gene sequence: CDR1 MRHNA, CDR2 SNTAGT. CDR3 loop: CAGSVVGASGADTQYF. The CDR3 nucleotides read TGTGCCGGCAGTGTGGTAGGGGCTAGCGGAGCGGATACGCAGTATTTT.

This clonotype was recorded many times. The rearrangement links TRBV7-9 to TRBJ2-5; D unresolved. Germline CDR1 is SEHNR and CDR2 is FQNEAQ (reference sequence). Trimming took off 3 bases at V and 2 bases at J, with 13 bases between the two ends. This CDR3 contains 15 residues. The DNA of the CDR3 is TGTGCCAGCAGCTTCCCATTCCCTAGACAAGAGACCCAGTACTTC. This sequence encodes CASSFPFPRQETQYF.

The chain recombines TRBV20-1 with TRBJ1-5; D not certain. The length of the CDR3 is 13 residues. V lost 1 base to trimming and J lost 0 bases, with 4 bases between them. Germline CDR1 and CDR2: DFQATT and SNEGSKA (reference sequence). CDR3 nucleotides: TGCAGTGCTAGAGGACATAGCAATCAGCCCCAGCATTTT. This translates into CSARGHSNQPQHF.

This sequence joins TRBV6-1 and TRBJ2-7; TRBD1 might be the D (5 bases). V lost 6 bases and J 4 bases, leaving 16 bases between the germline ends. Per the germline V gene, CDR1 is MNHNS and CDR2 is SASEGT. The CDR3 extends over 14 amino acids. The CDR3 here is CASRRQGAGYEQYF. The CDR3 nucleotides read TGTGCCAGCAGACGTCAGGGCGCTGGGTACGAGCAGTACTTC.

This clonotype was observed a handful of times. J is TRBJ1-2 and V is TRBV2, with TRBD1 as a possible D gene (5 bases). The CDR3 has 12 residues. Germline CDR1 reads SNHLY; CDR2 reads FYNNEI. V lost 7 bases and J 7 bases, leaving 13 bases between the germline ends. The CDR3 is CASIGDSSGYTF. CDR3 sequence (DNA): TGTGCCAGCATCGGAGACAGTTCTGGCTACACCTTC.

This clonotype was detected ten times or more. CDR3 in amino acids: CASSLNWDRGYGYTF. The CDR3 DNA reads as TGTGCCAGCAGTTTAAATTGGGACAGAGGGTATGGCTACACCTTC. The J gene is TRBJ1-2, the V gene TRBV28; 7 bases are shared with TRBD1. J was trimmed by 5 bases and V by 2 bases; bases with no gene match: 8. This CDR3 comprises 15 residues. Germline CDR1 and CDR2: MDHEN and SYDVKM.

This clonotype has at least ten counts. The rearrangement uses TRBV4-1 and TRBJ2-5, with 9 nucleotides matching TRBD2. Germline CDR1 reads MGHRA; CDR2 reads YSYEKL. There are 16 residues in the CDR3. V shed 5 bases, J shed 6 bases, and the junction held 13 bases outside the gene matches. CDR3 in amino acids: CASSFKTSGRGKTQYF. CDR3 DNA sequence: TGCGCCAGCAGCTTTAAGACTAGCGGAAGAGGAAAGACCCAGTACTTC.

Comment on this clonotype: A much larger clone sits a single nucleotide away, making a read error possible. The CDR3, as DNA: TGCAGCGCTCGGGAGATGAACACTGAAGCTTTCTTT. As protein: CSAREMNTEAFF. V is TRBV29-1 and J is TRBJ1-1; no clear D. V dropped 7 bases and J dropped 0 bases, with 9 bases sitting between them. The CDR3 is 12 amino acids. CDR1 SQVTM and CDR2 ANQGSEA come from the germline V gene.

Regarding this clonotype: A read error is possible here, since a much larger clone lies one base away. This chain links TRBV2 with TRBJ2-5; 10 nucleotides align to TRBD2. The last part of the DNA fits TRBJ2-7 better; the J call may be wrong. This CDR3 comprises 13 residues. Germline V gene sequence: CDR1 SNHLY, CDR2 FYNNEI. Written as DNA, the CDR3 is TGTGCCGGCAGTAGCGGGAGGAGGGTCGAGCAGTACTTC. Its translation: CAGSSGRRVEQYF.

The chain carries TRBV12-3 or TRBV12-4 and TRBJ1-5; a weak D match, TRBD1 (5 bases). The CDR3 covers 15 residues. V lost 8 bases to trimming and J lost 3 bases, with 17 bases between them. CDR3 residues: CASSGDPGHNQPQHF. CDR3 nucleotides: TGTGCCAGCTCCGGGGACCCGGGCCACAATCAGCCCCAGCATTTT.

This clonotype was counted ten times or more. The chain employs TRBV20-1 and TRBJ2-7; 10 nucleotides match TRBD2. Germline-derived CDR1 and CDR2 are DFQATT and SNEGSKA (reference sequence). There are 17 residues in the CDR3. J lost 5 bases, V lost 0 bases, and 13 bases had no gene match. CDR3 residues: CSARDLSGGRESHEQYF. In DNA, the CDR3 is TGCAGTGCTAGAGATCTTAGCGGGGGGCGGGAGTCCCACGAGCAGTACTTC.

In this sample, this clonotype turned up a few times. In DNA form, the CDR3 reads TGCGCCAGCAGCACACAGGGGGGTTCCTACAATGAGCAGTTCTTC. Translating it yields CASSTQGGSYNEQFF. The chain is built from TRBV5-1 and TRBJ2-1; 8 bases agree with TRBD1. The CDR3 contains 15 residues. CDR1 is SGHRS, CDR2 YFSETQ, per germline. J lost 1 base, V lost 4 bases, and 4 bases had no gene match.

This clonotype came up a few times. The chain recombines TRBV5-1 with TRBJ1-1; D might be TRBD1 (5 bases). CDR3 length: 14 amino acids. V lost 4 bases and J 0 bases, leaving 10 bases between the germline ends. The germline gives CDR1 SGHRS, CDR2 YFSETQ. Here the CDR3 reads CASSGDRLNTEAFF. The CDR3 region has the DNA TGCGCCAGCAGCGGAGACAGACTGAACACTGAAGCTTTCTTT.

The gene calls are TRBV29-1 and TRBJ1-1; D perhaps matches TRBD1 (6 bases). The V end lost 5 bases, the J end lost 1 base, and 17 bases lay between the germline ends. This CDR3 is built from 15 residues. The germline gives CDR1 SQVTM, CDR2 ANQGSEA. DNA for the CDR3: TGCAGCGTTCCCGGGACACAAAGGGGGAACACTGAAGCTTTCTTT. The encoded protein is CSVPGTQRGNTEAFF.

The CDR3 coding sequence is TGTGCCTGGAGTAGACCCGGCCAAGAGACCCAGTACTTC. Protein sequence: CAWSRPGQETQYF. The chain recombines TRBV30 with TRBJ2-7; D uncertain. The J call may be wrong; the DNA end is better matched by TRBJ2-5. This CDR3 region has 13 residues. Per germline, CDR1 GTSNPN and CDR2 SVGIG (reference sequence).

Of note for this clonotype: A clone one base away is much larger, so this may be a read error. The chain has TRBV20-1 and TRBJ2-7; 8 bases are shared with TRBD1. The CDR3 covers 14 residues. The germline V gene encodes CDR1 DFQATT and CDR2 SNEGSKA (reference sequence). Trimming removed 6 bases from V and 7 bases from J; junction bases left unmatched: 14. CDR3 coding DNA: TGCAGTGCCGTGGACAGGGAGACCTACAATGAGCAGTACTTC. Its translation: CSAVDRETYNEQYF.

This clonotype has more than one count but fewer than ten. A read error is possible here, since a much larger clone lies one base away. The chain has TRBV5-1 and TRBJ2-7, with D perhaps TRBD1 or TRBD2 (5 bases each). The V and J ends lost 4 bases and 0 bases respectively, with 8 bases between them. This CDR3 is built from 13 residues. CDR1 and CDR2 from the germline V gene are SGHRS and YFSETQ. CDR3 DNA: TGCGCCAGCAGCGAGGGGAGCTCCTACGAGCAGTACTTC. Amino acids: CASSEGSSYEQYF.

The chain carries TRBV6-6 and TRBJ2-6; unclear D gene. Per germline, CDR1 MNHNY and CDR2 SVGAGI (reference sequence). The CDR3 sequence is 16 residues long. V shed 3 bases and J shed 0 bases, with 9 bases lying between them. Here the CDR3 DNA reads TGTGCCAGCAGTTATCCTGTACACTCTGGGGCCAACGTCCTGACTTTC. This sequence encodes CASSYPVHSGANVLTF.

This clonotype was recorded once. With a much larger clone just one base away, this may be a read error. This rearrangement joins TRBV6-5 to TRBJ2-1; tentatively, D is TRBD1 (5 bases). Germline lookup yields CDR1 MNHEY and CDR2 SVGAGI. V was pared by 7 bases and J by 6 bases, with 13 bases between. There are 13 residues in the CDR3. As DNA, the CDR3 is TGTGCCAGCAACTTCTGTGACAGCAATGAGCAGTTCTTC. As protein: CASNFCDSNEQFF.

This clonotype was seen at least ten times. This chain uses TRBV6-1 with TRBJ2-7, with 7 bases matching TRBD2. CDR1 and CDR2 from the germline V gene are MNHNS and SASEGT. The CDR3 runs to 14 residues. With 0 bases clipped from V and 3 bases from J, the junction kept 2 bases outside the gene matches. The CDR3: CASSEAGGDYEQYF. CDR3 DNA sequence: TGTGCCAGCAGTGAAGCGGGAGGGGACTACGAGCAGTACTTC.

This clonotype was recorded a few times. This chain uses TRBV5-1 with TRBJ1-1, with D possibly TRBD1 on 5 matching bases. V was clipped by 4 bases and J by 1 base, with 11 bases between them. This CDR3 is built from 14 residues. Looked up from germline, CDR1 is SGHRS and CDR2 is YFSETQ. The CDR3 bases are TGCGCCAGCAGCCTCGATACAGGGAACACTGAAGCTTTCTTT. As protein: CASSLDTGNTEAFF. Drawing the rest from reference TRBV5-1 and TRBJ1-1, the complete variable domain is KAGVTQTPRYLIKTRGQQVTLSCSPISGHRSVSWYQQTPGQGLQFLFEYFSETQRNKGNFPGRFSGRQFSNSRSEMNVSTLELGDSALYLCASSLDTGNTEAFFGQGTRLTVV.

This clonotype has only one observation. A much larger clone differs from this one at a single base, so this may be a read error. The chain couples TRBV27 to TRBJ2-3, with 7 nucleotides matching TRBD2. The V and J ends lost 4 bases and 2 bases, in that order; junction bases with no gene match: 6. This CDR3 has 15 amino acids. CDR1 and CDR2 (germline): MNHEY, SMNVEV (reference sequence). The CDR3, as DNA: TGTGCCAGCAGTTGTCAGGGAGGGCCCACAGATACGCAGTATTTT. The encoded protein is CASSCQGGPTDTQYF.